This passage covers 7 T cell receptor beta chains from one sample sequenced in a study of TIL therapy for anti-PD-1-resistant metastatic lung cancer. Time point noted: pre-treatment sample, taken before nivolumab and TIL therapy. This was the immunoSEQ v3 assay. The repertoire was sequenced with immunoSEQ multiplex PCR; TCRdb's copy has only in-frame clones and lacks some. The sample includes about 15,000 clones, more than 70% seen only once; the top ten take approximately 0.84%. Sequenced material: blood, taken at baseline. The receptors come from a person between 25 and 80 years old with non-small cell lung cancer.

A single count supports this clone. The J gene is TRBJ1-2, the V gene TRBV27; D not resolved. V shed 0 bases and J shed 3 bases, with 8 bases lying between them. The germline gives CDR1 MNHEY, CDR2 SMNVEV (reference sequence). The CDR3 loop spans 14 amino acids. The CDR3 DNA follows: TGTGCCAGCAGTTTATCGTCAGGATACTATGGCTACACCTTC. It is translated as CASSLSSGYYGYTF.

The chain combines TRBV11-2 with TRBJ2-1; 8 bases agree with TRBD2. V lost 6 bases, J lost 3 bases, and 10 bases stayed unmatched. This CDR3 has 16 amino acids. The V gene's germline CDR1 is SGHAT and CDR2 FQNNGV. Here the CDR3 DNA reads TGTGCCAGCAGGCGATCTAGCGGGTCGTACTACAATGAGCAGTTCTTC. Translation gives CASRRSSGSYYNEQFF.

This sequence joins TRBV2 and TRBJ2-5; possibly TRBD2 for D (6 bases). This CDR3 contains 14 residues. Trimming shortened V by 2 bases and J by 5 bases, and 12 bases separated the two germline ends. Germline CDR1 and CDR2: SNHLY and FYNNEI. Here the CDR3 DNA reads TGTGCCAGCAGTGAACCCCCCGGGGGTGAGACCCAGTACTTC. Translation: CASSEPPGGETQYF.

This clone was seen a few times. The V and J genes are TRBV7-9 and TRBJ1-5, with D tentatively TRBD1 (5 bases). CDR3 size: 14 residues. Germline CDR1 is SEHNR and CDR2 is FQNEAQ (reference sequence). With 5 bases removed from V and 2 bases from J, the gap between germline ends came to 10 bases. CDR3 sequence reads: CASSAGVRNQPQHF. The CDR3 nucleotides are TGTGCCAGCAGCGCGGGGGTGCGCAATCAGCCCCAGCATTTT.

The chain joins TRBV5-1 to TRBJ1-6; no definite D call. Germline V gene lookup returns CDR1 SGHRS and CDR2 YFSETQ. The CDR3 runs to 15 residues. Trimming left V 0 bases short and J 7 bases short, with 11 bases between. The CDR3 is CASSLEVFGNSPLHF. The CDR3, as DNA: TGCGCCAGCAGCTTGGAAGTGTTTGGGAATTCACCCCTCCACTTT.

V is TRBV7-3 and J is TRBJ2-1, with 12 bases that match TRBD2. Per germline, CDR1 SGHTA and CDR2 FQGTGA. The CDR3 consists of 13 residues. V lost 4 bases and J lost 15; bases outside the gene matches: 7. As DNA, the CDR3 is TGTGCCAGCAGCTCGCTAGCGGGGGGGCCTATGTTCTTC. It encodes CASSSLAGGPMFF.

The CDR3 DNA sequence: TGTGCCAGCAGCACAAGGGCAGTTAAAGAGACCCAGTACTTC. Translating it yields CASSTRAVKETQYF. J is TRBJ2-5 and V is TRBV7-9, with D unresolved. Germline lookup yields CDR1 SEHNR and CDR2 FQNEAQ (reference sequence). The CDR3 extends over 14 amino acids. The V end was cut by 5 bases, the J end by 3 bases, with 13 bases between.